The next 31 T cell receptor beta chains were all read from a single sample in a study of technical replicates of blood from a few donors. Here immunoSEQ multiplex PCR was the method, and the copy in TCRdb shows in-frame clones only, minus some. The profile covers around 85,000 clones, with about 94% appearing a single time and less than 0.3% taken by the ten largest. Sequencing input: T cells isolated from PBMCs. The receptors shown here come from a human donor in good health.

The J gene is TRBJ1-1, the V gene TRBV21-1; the DNA was not used to check the table's D call, TRBD1. TRBV21-1 is marked as a pseudogene. CDR3 length: 14 amino acids. The CDR3: CASSRGQGNLEAFF. In nucleotides, the CDR3 is TGTGCCAGCAGCAGGGGACAGGGCAATTTGGAAGCTTTCTTT.

The chain recombines TRBV6-5 with TRBJ2-1, with TRBD1 identical over 11 bases. Looked up from germline, CDR1 is MNHEY and CDR2 is SVGAGI. The CDR3 extends over 14 amino acids. J lost 6 bases, V lost 5 bases, and 3 bases had no gene match. CDR3 protein: CASSTGTGGNEQFF. Written as DNA, the CDR3 is TGTGCCAGCAGTACGGGGACAGGGGGCAATGAGCAGTTCTTC.

This clone was seen once. The chain combines TRBV6-5 with TRBJ2-1, with 7 nucleotides matching TRBD1. The CDR3 length is 13 residues. V shed 4 bases, J shed 7 bases, and the junction held 4 bases outside the gene matches. Germline CDR1 MNHEY, CDR2 SVGAGI. The CDR3 nucleotides are TGTGCCAGCAGTTCGACAGGGTGGAATGAGCAGTTCTTC. Amino acid sequence: CASSSTGWNEQFF.

The chain joins TRBV9 to TRBJ1-6; possibly TRBD1 for D (5 bases). Germline V CDR1 and CDR2: SGDLS, YYNGEE. This CDR3 has 15 amino acids. V lost 0 bases to trimming and J lost 6 bases, with 10 bases between them. CDR3: CASSVVAGINSPLHF. The DNA of the CDR3 is TGTGCCAGCAGCGTAGTGGCAGGGATTAATTCACCCCTCCACTTT.

The chain links TRBV6-5 to TRBJ2-6; D is possibly TRBD1 (6 bases). Trimming pared 4 bases from V and 0 bases from J, leaving 10 bases between. In germline, CDR1 is MNHEY, CDR2 SVGAGI. This CDR3 is built from 16 residues. CDR3 bases: TGTGCCAGCAGTTTGCTAGGGGGCTCTGGGGCCAACGTCCTGACTTTC. This gives the protein CASSLLGGSGANVLTF.

The chain uses TRBV6-1 and TRBJ2-1; a possible D gene is TRBD2 (5 bases). Germline V gives CDR1 MNHNS, CDR2 SASEGT. The CDR3 runs to 14 residues. The V end was cut by 3 bases, the J end by 6 bases, with 12 bases between. CDR3 protein: CASSDRGLVNEQFF. The DNA of the CDR3 is TGTGCCAGCAGTGACCGAGGGCTAGTCAATGAGCAGTTCTTC.

The chain has TRBV27 and TRBJ2-5; weak D call: TRBD2 (7 bases). With 6 bases removed from V and 5 bases from J, the gap between germline ends came to 19 bases. The germline gives CDR1 MNHEY, CDR2 SMNVEV (reference sequence). CDR3 length: 15 amino acids. This chain's CDR3 is CASSSTRGGGETQYF. CDR3 nucleotide sequence: TGTGCCAGCAGCTCGACGAGGGGGGGCGGGGAGACCCAGTACTTC.

This rearrangement joins TRBV6-5 to TRBJ1-1; TRBD1 matches at 7 bases. V shed 2 bases, J shed 2 bases, and the junction held 2 bases outside the gene matches. CDR3 size: 14 residues. CDR1 MNHEY and CDR2 SVGAGI come from the germline V gene. The CDR3 region is CASSYQGGNTEAFF. The CDR3 DNA is TGTGCCAGCAGTTACCAGGGGGGCAACACTGAAGCTTTCTTT.

The chain is built from TRBV7-9 and TRBJ2-2; D gene uncertain. The CDR3 runs 14 residues. Trimming removed 1 base from V and 4 bases from J, with 7 bases in between. Germline lookup yields CDR1 SEHNR and CDR2 FQNEAQ (reference sequence). CDR3 coding DNA: TGTGCCAGCAGCTTAGGCTACTTCACCGGGGAGCTGTTTTTT. Translated, it gives CASSLGYFTGELFF.

This clone was counted a single time. V and J are TRBV5-5 and TRBJ1-5; D remains ambiguous. Deletions cut 0 bases from V and 4 bases from J, with 11 bases between. The CDR3 has 15 amino acids. The germline V gene has CDR1 SGHKS and CDR2 YYEKEE (reference sequence). The CDR3 reads CASSLEETSNQPQHF. In DNA, the CDR3 is TGTGCCAGCAGCTTGGAGGAGACTTCGAATCAGCCCCAGCATTTT.

V gene TRBV5-1 combines with J gene TRBJ2-7, with TRBD2 matching over 7 bases. Germline assignment: CDR1 SGHRS and CDR2 YFSETQ. J was trimmed by 5 bases and V by 0 bases; bases with no gene match: 8. The CDR3 runs 15 residues. CDR3 residues: CASSLGGTMIDEQYF. CDR3 coding DNA: TGCGCCAGCAGCTTGGGTGGGACTATGATTGACGAGCAGTACTTC.

The chain is built from TRBV19 and TRBJ2-2; D ambiguous. Trimming removed 5 bases from V and 1 base from J, with 20 bases in between. Germline values: CDR1 LNHDA, CDR2 SQIVND (reference sequence). This CDR3 is 18 amino acids long. CDR3 nucleotide sequence: TGTGCCAGTAGTCTCAGACACGCCAATACTCTGAACACCGGGGAGCTGTTTTTT. Amino acid sequence: CASSLRHANTLNTGELFF. Full variable domain (outside the CDR3, taken from reference TRBV19 and TRBJ2-2): DGGITQSPKYLFRKEGQNVTLSCEQNLNHDAMYWYRQDPGQGLRLIYYSQIVNDFQKGDIAEGYSVSREKKESFPLTVTSAQKNPTAFYLCASSLRHANTLNTGELFFGEGSRLTVL.

The CDR3 sequence: CASSVAGAGNTIYF. The DNA of the CDR3 is TGTGCCAGCAGCGTAGCGGGGGCTGGAAACACCATATATTTT. The chain uses TRBV9 and TRBJ1-3; possible D gene TRBD1, 5 bases. CDR1 is SGDLS, CDR2 YYNGEE, per germline. The CDR3 is 14 residues long. Trimming stripped 0 bases from V and 2 bases from J, with 6 bases between.

The V and J genes are TRBV29-1 and TRBJ2-2; possible D gene TRBD1, 6 bases. Germline CDR1 is SQVTM and CDR2 is ANQGSEA. The germline V and J ends were trimmed by 5 bases and 6 bases, with 10 bases remaining between them. The CDR3 loop spans 12 amino acids. In DNA form, the CDR3 reads TGCAGCGTTTGGTCAGGGGCCGGGGAGCTGTTTTTT. Amino acid sequence: CSVWSGAGELFF.

This sequence joins TRBV6-5 and TRBJ2-1; the D gene is possibly TRBD2 (6 bases). Deletions cut 2 bases from V and 7 bases from J, with 12 bases between. The germline V gene has CDR1 MNHEY and CDR2 SVGAGI. This CDR3 is built from 14 residues. The CDR3 reads CASSYASGVNEQFF. CDR3 nucleotide sequence: TGTGCCAGCAGTTACGCCTCGGGGGTGAATGAGCAGTTCTTC.

The chain employs TRBV5-1 and TRBJ2-5, with D unclear. This CDR3 has 14 amino acids. The germline V gene encodes CDR1 SGHRS and CDR2 YFSETQ. V was clipped by 0 bases and J by 4 bases, with 10 bases between them. The CDR3 reads CASSLANPGETQYF. CDR3 DNA sequence: TGCGCCAGCAGCTTGGCCAATCCGGGAGAGACCCAGTACTTC.

J is TRBJ1-1 and V is TRBV11-2; TRBD1 matches 7 bases. The CDR3 is 11 amino acids. V lost 4 bases, J lost 10 bases, and 3 bases stayed unmatched. CDR1 is SGHAT and CDR2 is FQNNGV in the germline V gene. CDR3: CASSSRQGAFF. The CDR3 nucleotides read TGTGCCAGCAGCTCTAGACAGGGAGCTTTCTTT.

This sequence joins TRBV5-4 and TRBJ2-7; possible D gene TRBD2, 5 bases. CDR1 is SGHNT, CDR2 YYREEE, per germline (reference sequence). The V and J ends lost 3 bases and 0 bases respectively, with 10 bases between them. CDR3 length: 14 amino acids. The CDR3 region has the DNA TGTGCCAGCAGCTGGACTGCTAGCTCCTACGAGCAGTACTTC. It codes for CASSWTASSYEQYF.

CDR3 region: CASSQGGGLIGDTQYF. The CDR3 DNA sequence: TGCGCCAGCAGCCAAGGAGGAGGACTCATAGGGGATACGCAGTATTTT. The V and J genes are TRBV4-1 and TRBJ2-3; D may be TRBD2 (5 bases). V lost 1 base, J lost 6 bases, and 17 bases lay in between. CDR3 length: 16 residues. Germline V CDR1 and CDR2: MGHRA, YSYEKL.

The chain employs TRBV4-1 and TRBJ2-5; TRBD1 agrees at 7 bases. The CDR3 contains 13 residues. Germline V gives CDR1 MGHRA, CDR2 YSYEKL. The V gene end was trimmed by 5 bases and the J gene end by 3 bases; junction bases not matched to a gene: 3. This chain's CDR3 is CASSDRVKETQYF. CDR3 coding DNA: TGCGCCAGCAGCGACAGGGTAAAAGAGACCCAGTACTTC.

The V and J genes are TRBV18 and TRBJ2-7; TRBD2 matches 10 bases. The CDR3 contains 16 residues. Germline-derived CDR1 and CDR2 are KGHSH and LQKENI. The J segment lost 4 bases and the V segment lost 1 base, leaving 7 bases of the junction unmatched. The DNA of the CDR3 is TGTGCCAGCTCACCACTAGATCTAGCGGGAGCGTACGAGCAGTACTTC. Translating gives CASSPLDLAGAYEQYF.

The chain carries TRBV11-2 and TRBJ2-7; D might be TRBD2 (6 bases). V was clipped by 1 base and J by 6 bases, with 10 bases between them. Germline CDR1 and CDR2: SGHAT and FQNNGV. The CDR3 extends over 13 amino acids. The CDR3 DNA reads TGTGCCAGCAGCTTAGCGGGGAGGACCGAGCAGTACTTC. It codes for CASSLAGRTEQYF.

The rearrangement links TRBV5-1 to TRBJ2-3; D gene uncertain. Germline V gene lookup returns CDR1 SGHRS and CDR2 YFSETQ. V was shortened by 4 bases and J by 1 base, with 13 bases between the two germline ends. The CDR3 is 15 amino acids. Here the CDR3 DNA reads TGCGCCAGCAGCCTGAGGATTCTCGGCACAGATACGCAGTATTTT. Translated, it gives CASSLRILGTDTQYF.

This chain links TRBV9 with TRBJ2-2, with a tentative D call TRBD1 (5 bases). The CDR3 has 16 residues. V was clipped by 5 bases and J by 6 bases, with 20 bases between them. The germline V gene encodes CDR1 SGDLS and CDR2 YYNGEE. The CDR3 DNA reads TGTGCCAGCAGACCAGGGTTCACTTCATTGGCCGGGGAGCTGTTTTTT. This encodes CASRPGFTSLAGELFF. Full variable domain (rest looked up from reference TRBV9 and TRBJ2-2): DSGVTQTPKHLITATGQRVTLRCSPRSGDLSVYWYQQSLDQGLQFLIQYYNGEERAKGNILERFSAQQFPDLHSELNLSSLELGDSALYFCASRPGFTSLAGELFFGEGSRLTVL.

The gene calls are TRBV7-2 and TRBJ2-7, with D maybe TRBD1 (5 bases). The CDR3 totals 14 residues. Germline CDR1 SGHTA, CDR2 FQGNSA. The V and J ends lost 3 bases and 0 bases respectively, with 9 bases between them. Here the CDR3 DNA reads TGTGCCAGCAGCTTCGACAGATCCTCCTACGAGCAGTACTTC. As protein: CASSFDRSSYEQYF.

The chain has TRBV6-5 and TRBJ2-5; 7 bases fit TRBD2. With V trimmed by 7 bases and J by 7 bases, 9 bases remained unmatched. The CDR3 sequence is 13 residues long. The germline CDR1 and CDR2 sequences are MNHEY and SVGAGI. The CDR3 nucleotides are TGTGCCAGCACCAACGAGGGGAGGGGGACCCAGTACTTC. This sequence encodes CASTNEGRGTQYF.

The chain combines TRBV6-1 with TRBJ1-5; 9 nucleotides agree with TRBD1. CDR3 size: 13 residues. The germline gives CDR1 MNHNS, CDR2 SASEGT. Trimming removed 9 bases from V and 5 bases from J; junction bases left unmatched: 5. Here the CDR3 reads CASTTGGDQPQHF. The CDR3 DNA is TGTGCCAGTACTACAGGGGGCGATCAGCCCCAGCATTTT.

V usage is TRBV27 and J usage is TRBJ2-3; 16 bases align to TRBD2. The CDR3 loop spans 19 amino acids. V shed 5 bases, J shed 5 bases, and the junction held 13 bases outside the gene matches. Germline V gives CDR1 MNHEY, CDR2 SMNVEV (reference sequence). Here the CDR3 reads CASSQYPPGTSGREDTQYF. CDR3 in DNA: TGTGCCAGCAGTCAATACCCACCCGGGACTAGCGGGAGGGAAGATACGCAGTATTTT.

The chain couples TRBV9 to TRBJ1-1; 9 bases are a match to TRBD1. CDR3 length: 14 amino acids. V shed 3 bases and J 2 bases; nucleotides not matched to a gene: 2. Germline V gene sequence: CDR1 SGDLS, CDR2 YYNGEE. CDR3 DNA sequence: TGTGCCAGCAGCGGGACAGGGGATAACACTGAAGCTTTCTTT. Translation gives CASSGTGDNTEAFF.

This chain joins TRBV11-3 and TRBJ2-1, with 11 bases matching TRBD2. Germline V gene lookup returns CDR1 SGHNT and CDR2 YENEEA. The CDR3 contains 16 residues. The V gene end was trimmed by 2 bases and the J gene end by 7 bases; junction bases not matched to a gene: 7. CDR3 residues: CASSLMGLAGGNEQFF. In DNA, the CDR3 is TGTGCCAGCAGCTTAATGGGTCTAGCGGGGGGTAATGAGCAGTTCTTC.

The rearrangement links TRBV11-2 to TRBJ2-7; TRBD2 matches at 13 bases. J was trimmed by 7 bases and V by 4 bases; bases with no gene match: 10. The CDR3 runs 16 residues. CDR1 and CDR2 (germline): SGHAT, FQNNGV. CDR3 region: CASSSTSGGAGREQYF. CDR3 coding DNA: TGTGCCAGCAGCTCCACTAGCGGGGGGGCCGGGAGGGAGCAGTACTTC.